This is a list of T cell receptor beta chains from one sample in a study of CD8 T cells in ankylosing spondylitis. One entry per CDR3 protein results from TCRdb running MiXCR on the 5' RACE reads. The data show about 240,000 distinct CDR3 sequences, over 8.5% seen once. The sample comprised blood, either unsorted or a sorted T cell fraction (not recorded which). The receptors originated from a male donor with ankylosing spondylitis or in good health (not recorded which). The CDR3 runs from the conserved cysteine through the conserved F or W. The D gene is left open where the match is weak. Clone size is shown for a subset of rows, as once, few, many or a class of expanded clone.

d_call	v_call	clone_size	j_call	cdr3_nt	cdr3_aa
NA	TRBV5-6	many	TRBJ2-7	TGTGCCAGCAGCACACCCCCCTACTACGAGCAGTACTTC	CASSTPPYYEQYF
NA	TRBV7-2	NA	TRBJ2-5	TGTGCCAGCAGCGTCACAGGCTTAATGGGGGAGACCCAGTACTTC	CASSVTGLMGETQYF
TRBD2	TRBV12-3/TRBV12-4	many	TRBJ2-6	TGTGCCAGCAGTCCTCCGGGACTAGCGAACTCTGGGGCCAACGTCCTGACTTTC	CASSPPGLANSGANVLTF
NA	TRBV12-3/TRBV12-4	NA	TRBJ2-3	TGTGCCAGCTGCGAGGGAGGCCCCACAGATACGCAGTATTTT	CASCEGGPTDTQYF
NA	TRBV7-3	NA	TRBJ2-1	TGTGCCAGCAGCCAACTGCTAGCGCAATACAATGAGCAGTTCTTC	CASSQLLAQYNEQFF
NA	TRBV30	NA	TRBJ2-2	TGTGCCTGGAGTGTGTCCGCCCGTCTGTGGACCGGGGAGCTGTTTTTT	CAWSVSARLWTGELFF
NA	TRBV5-6	NA	TRBJ2-7	TGTGCCAGCAGCTTGGGGACCCCCTGGGAGCAGTACTTC	CASSLGTPWEQYF
TRBD2	TRBV7-2	few	TRBJ2-5	TGTGCCAGCAGCCCCATTAGCGGGGAGACCCAGTACTTC	CASSPISGETQYF
NA	TRBV19	many	TRBJ2-2	TGTGCCAGTAGTATAGGAACCGGGGAGCTGTTTTTT	CASSIGTGELFF
TRBD2	TRBV20-1	many	TRBJ2-7	TGCAGTGCTCTACTAGCGGGCTCCTACGAGCAGTACTTC	CSALLAGSYEQYF
NA	TRBV12-3/TRBV12-4	many	TRBJ1-2	TGTGCCAGCAGTCCCACAGGGTCCTATGGCTACACCTTC	CASSPTGSYGYTF
NA	TRBV18	few	TRBJ1-4	TGTGCCAGCTCACCACGGTCCACTCGGGATAAAGAAAAACTGTTTTTT	CASSPRSTRDKEKLFF
TRBD1	TRBV19	NA	TRBJ2-7	TGTGCCAGTAGTGCCCGGGACAGGATCTACGAGCAGTACTTC	CASSARDRIYEQYF
NA	TRBV7-2	many	TRBJ2-7	TGTGCCAGCAGTACCGGGGCCCAGATCTTTTTC	CASSTGAQIFF
TRBD1	TRBV7-3	NA	TRBJ2-1	TGTGCCAGCAGCTCCCCCGACAGGGGTGAAAATGAGCAGTTCTTC	CASSSPDRGENEQFF
TRBD2	TRBV20-1	many	TRBJ2-3	TGCAGTGCTCCCCTAGCGGGAAACACAGATACGCAGTATTTT	CSAPLAGNTDTQYF
TRBD1	TRBV12-3/TRBV12-4	few	TRBJ1-1	TGTGCCAGCAGTCCAGTCAGGGGGGACACTGAAGCTTTCTTT	CASSPVRGDTEAFF
NA	TRBV15	NA	TRBJ2-7	TGTGCCACCAGCACTGCGGAGACAGCTGGATCCTACGAGCAGTACTTC	CATSTAETAGSYEQYF
NA	TRBV12-3/TRBV12-4	many	TRBJ2-7	TGTGCCAGCAGTTTAAGTCACGCCCACGAGCAGTACTTC	CASSLSHAHEQYF
TRBD2	TRBV10-2	many	TRBJ2-2	TGCGCCAGCACCCCCGGGACTAGCGGGCTTCCGAACACCGGGGAGCTGTTTTTT	CASTPGTSGLPNTGELFF
NA	TRBV7-3	many	TRBJ2-5	TGTGCCAGGTACGAGGCCCAGTACTTC	CARYEAQYF
NA	TRBV7-2	many	TRBJ1-4	TGTGCCAGCAGCTTTACCGGGAGCGGCGGTGAAAAACTGTTTTTT	CASSFTGSGGEKLFF
NA	TRBV5-1	many	TRBJ2-1	TGCGCCAGCAGCTTGGCTGGTTTCACGGTGGTCAATGAGCAGTTCTTC	CASSLAGFTVVNEQFF
NA	TRBV6-1	NA	TRBJ2-7	TGTGCCAGCAGTGAATACCGGATCTACGAGCAGTACTTC	CASSEYRIYEQYF
NA	TRBV12-3/TRBV12-4	many	TRBJ2-1	TGTGCCAGCAGACATGCTAGGACGGGCAATGAGCAGTTCTTC	CASRHARTGNEQFF
NA	TRBV6-6	many	TRBJ1-5	TGTGCCAGCTGCCCAGCGGGACAGCCCCAGCATTTT	CASCPAGQPQHF
TRBD2	TRBV7-9	few	TRBJ2-3	TGTATGGCGGGGGAGGGCACAGATACGCAGTATTTT	CMAGEGTDTQYF
NA	TRBV7-6	many	TRBJ2-5	TGTGCCAGCAGCCCCAGGACTTCACAAGAGACCCAGTACTTC	CASSPRTSQETQYF
NA	TRBV20-1	NA	TRBJ2-7	TGCAGTGCTAGAGATCTAGGAGTAGCCTACGAGCAGTACTTC	CSARDLGVAYEQYF
NA	TRBV7-2	many	TRBJ2-7	TGTGCCAGCAGCTTAACTAATATCCGCGAGCAGTACTTC	CASSLTNIREQYF
TRBD2	TRBV7-2	few	TRBJ2-1	TGTGCCAGCAGCTTAGGGCACGGGAGGGCCCCGAATGAGCAGTTCTTC	CASSLGHGRAPNEQFF
NA	TRBV20-1	NA	TRBJ2-1	TGCAGTGCTAGAGGGGCGAGGGGCAATGAGCAGTTCTTC	CSARGARGNEQFF
NA	TRBV20-1	few	TRBJ2-7	TGCAGTGCTAGCGGACACATCAACTCCTACGAGCAGTACTTC	CSASGHINSYEQYF
TRBD2	TRBV20-1	NA	TRBJ2-4	TGCTGTGCTAGAGATTGGTCGGGGGGGGGGCTTAAAAACATTCAGTACTTC	CCARDWSGGGLKNIQYF
NA	TRBV5-1	many	TRBJ1-1	TGCGCCAGCTGGCCTGGGGGGATGAACACTGAAGCTTTCTTT	CASWPGGMNTEAFF
TRBD2	TRBV20-1	many	TRBJ2-1	TGCAGTGCGAGGGGCCAGCGGGGTCTACTCTACAATGAGCAGTTCTTC	CSARGQRGLLYNEQFF
NA	TRBV12-3/TRBV12-4	many	TRBJ2-2	TGTGCCAGCAGGTGGGGAGGGACCGGGACAGTAAACACCGGGGAGCTGTTTTTT	CASRWGGTGTVNTGELFF
NA	TRBV30	NA	TRBJ1-3	TGTGCCTGGAGTGCTGGGTCCTCTGGAAACACCATATATTTT	CAWSAGSSGNTIYF
NA	TRBV7-8	many	TRBJ2-7	TGTGCCAGCAGCCTCGTAGGGCCCTCCTACGAGCAGTACTTC	CASSLVGPSYEQYF
NA	TRBV12-3/TRBV12-4	many	TRBJ2-7	TGTGCCAGCAGTTTAGCGCCCTGGGAGCAGTACTTC	CASSLAPWEQYF
TRBD1	TRBV29-1	many	TRBJ1-5	TGCAGCGTTTGGGACAGGGGCAATCAGCCCCAGCATTTT	CSVWDRGNQPQHF
NA	TRBV30	many	TRBJ2-3	TGTGCCTTCCTGGGGGCGACAGATACGCAGTATTTT	CAFLGATDTQYF
NA	TRBV2	many	TRBJ2-7	TGTGCCAGCAGTGGAGGCCAGGGTATCTACGAGCAGTACTTC	CASSGGQGIYEQYF
TRBD2	TRBV4-2	few	TRBJ2-1	TGTGCCAGCAGCCCGCTAGCGGGGGACTACAATGAGCAGTTCTTC	CASSPLAGDYNEQFF
NA	TRBV19	NA	TRBJ2-1	TGTGCCAGTCGCCCTCCCGGGACAAGGTACAATGAGCAGTTCTTC	CASRPPGTRYNEQFF
NA	TRBV7-8	many	TRBJ1-1	TGTGCCAGCAGCTTCGCATCTGGGGGGACTGAAGCTTTCTTT	CASSFASGGTEAFF
TRBD1	TRBV5-1	few	TRBJ1-1	TGCGCCAGCAGCTTGGATCGGGGACAGGGCGGCACTGAAGCTTTCTTT	CASSLDRGQGGTEAFF
NA	TRBV7-2	many	TRBJ1-2	TGTGCCAGCAACCCGTGGGGGGGCGATGGCTACACCTTC	CASNPWGGDGYTF
TRBD1	TRBV7-2	NA	TRBJ2-7	TGTGCCAGCAGCCTTGGGACAGGGATCGAGCAGTACTTC	CASSLGTGIEQYF
NA	TRBV12-3/TRBV12-4	many	TRBJ2-5	TGTGCCAGCAGCCGTGGAGTGCAAGAGACCCAGTACTTC	CASSRGVQETQYF